The 9 T cell receptor beta chains presented below share a single source sample, sequenced in a study of cytomegalovirus exposure and HLA in healthy donors. Generated by immunoSEQ multiplex PCR, the TCRdb table keeps only in-frame clones and is missing some. The profile shows roughly 200,000 clones, 80% to 90% of them singletons. Sequences were obtained from PBMCs. These receptors all stem from a woman younger than 45 in good health and CMV-seronegative.

The genes are TRBV5-4 and TRBJ2-1, with D tentatively TRBD2 (5 bases). The CDR3 consists of 13 residues. Germline CDR1 is SGHNT and CDR2 is YYREEE (reference sequence). The V end was cut by 4 bases, the J end by 3 bases, with 8 bases between. The CDR3 protein is CASSTGIYNEQFF. The CDR3 DNA reads TGTGCCAGCAGCACGGGGATCTACAATGAGCAGTTCTTC.

This clone appeared once. The chain uses TRBV11-3 and TRBJ2-1; 11 nucleotides match TRBD2. CDR3 size: 16 residues. Unmatched junction bases numbered 5, after V lost 4 bases and J lost 3 bases. CDR1 and CDR2 (germline): SGHNT, YENEEA. CDR3 sequence reads: CASSSRTSGGYNEQFF. The DNA of the CDR3 is TGTGCCAGCAGCTCCAGAACTAGCGGGGGCTACAATGAGCAGTTCTTC. Together with reference TRBV11-3 and TRBJ2-1, the CDR3 gives the full variable domain: EAGVVQSPRYKIIEKKQPVAFWCNPISGHNTLYWYLQNLGQGPELLIRYENEEAVDDSQLPKDRFSAERLKGVDSTLKIQPAELGDSAVYLCASSSRTSGGYNEQFFGPGTRLTVL.

V gene TRBV19 combines with J gene TRBJ1-4; the match to TRBD1 covers 9 bases. The CDR3 consists of 13 residues. Per the germline V gene, CDR1 is LNHDA and CDR2 is SQIVND (reference sequence). V lost 3 bases, J lost 10 bases, and 3 bases stayed unmatched. CDR3 amino acids: CASSIPTGGKLFF. CDR3 DNA: TGTGCCAGTAGTATCCCGACAGGGGGAAAACTGTTTTTT. Variable domain in full (rest from reference TRBV19 and TRBJ1-4): DGGITQSPKYLFRKEGQNVTLSCEQNLNHDAMYWYRQDPGQGLRLIYYSQIVNDFQKGDIAEGYSVSREKKESFPLTVTSAQKNPTAFYLCASSIPTGGKLFFGSGTQLSVL.

The V gene is TRBV19, the J gene TRBJ1-5; D is undetermined. The CDR3 runs to 14 residues. Deletions cut 8 bases from V and 0 bases from J, with 11 bases between. Per the germline V gene, CDR1 is LNHDA and CDR2 is SQIVND (reference sequence). The CDR3 sequence is CASAVLYSNQPQHF. The DNA of the CDR3 is TGTGCCAGTGCGGTATTATATAGCAATCAGCCCCAGCATTTT.

The genes are TRBV27 and TRBJ2-7; D is possibly TRBD1 (8 bases). V lost 5 bases and J lost 4, with 18 bases in between. The CDR3 is 15 residues long. The germline V gene encodes CDR1 MNHEY and CDR2 SMNVEV (reference sequence). CDR3 residues: CASSPPDREGYEQYF. CDR3 coding DNA: TGTGCCAGCAGTCCGCCGGACAGGGAGGGGTACGAGCAGTACTTC.

The chain has TRBV7-9 and TRBJ1-5; D is uncertain. V lost 0 bases, J lost 4 bases, and 10 bases lay in between. The CDR3 is 15 residues long. The germline gives CDR1 SEHNR, CDR2 FQNEAQ (reference sequence). In DNA form, the CDR3 reads TGTGCCAGCAGCTTAGCAGGACTAGAAAATCAGCCCCAGCATTTT. Translation gives CASSLAGLENQPQHF.

The chain employs TRBV27 and TRBJ1-1; tentatively, D is TRBD1 (6 bases). Trimming removed 2 bases from V and 8 bases from J, with 15 bases in between. The CDR3 is 14 amino acids. Germline CDR1 is MNHEY and CDR2 is SMNVEV (reference sequence). This CDR3 is CASSLVWTAPEAFF. The CDR3 bases are TGTGCCAGCAGTTTAGTCTGGACAGCTCCAGAAGCTTTCTTT.

The rearrangement uses TRBV7-3 and TRBJ2-7, with D uncertain. Per germline, CDR1 SGHTA and CDR2 FQGTGA. The CDR3 spans 15 residues. Trimming stripped 2 bases from V and 2 bases from J, with 13 bases between. The CDR3 DNA follows: TGTGCCAGCAGCTTAGAGGTAGGAGATACCTACGAGCAGTACTTC. This encodes CASSLEVGDTYEQYF. The full variable domain, completed using reference TRBV7-3 and TRBJ2-7, is GAGVSQTPSNKVTEKGKYVELRCDPISGHTALYWYRQSLGQGPEFLIYFQGTGAADDSGLPNDRFFAVRPEGSVSTLKIQRTERGDSAVYLCASSLEVGDTYEQYFGPGTRLTVT.

The chain combines TRBV6-1 with TRBJ1-5, with D hard to call. V lost 6 bases and J lost 1, with 10 bases in between. The CDR3 is 14 residues long. Germline V gene data show CDR1 as MNHNS and CDR2 as SASEGT. The DNA of the CDR3 is TGTGCCAGCAGGAGCGGGGTGAGCAATCAGCCCCAGCATTTT. Translation gives CASRSGVSNQPQHF.